This T cell receptor (beta chain) was sequenced in a study of T cells in Graves' hyperthyroidism and ophthalmopathy. The source material, RNA transcripts, was used to amplify TCR beta CDR3 regions. First-round RT-PCR targeting the TCR CDR3 was performed with the HTBI primer set. TCRdb re-analysed the multiplex PCR reads in MiXCR, keeping a single row per CDR3 protein. This repertoire shows about 400,000 distinct CDR3 sequences, 14% to 15% found once; its top ten account for roughly 33%. The junction had 6 bases not matched to a gene; V was cut back by 6 bases and J by 5 bases. The CDR3 contains 16 residues. CDR1 is MNHNS, CDR2 SASEGT, per germline. Calling Graves' hyperthyroidism stable meant ophthalmopathy did not progress within 18 months. Patients having uncontrolled infection, another autoimmune disease, pregnancy or lactation were not included.

This receptor was identified in a woman between 25 and 40 years old with Graves' hyperthyroidism. J is TRBJ2-3 and V is TRBV6-1; 15 bases line up with TRBD2. Sequencing input: blood. Here the CDR3 DNA reads TGTGCCAGCAGAACCCCGGGACTAGCGGGAGGAGATACGCAGTATTTT. It specifies CASRTPGLAGGDTQYF.